This T cell receptor beta chain was identified during a study of blood T cell repertoires in COVID-19. Study-level information: From the United States, Italy and Spain came samples of acute and convalescent COVID-19.

Using immunoSEQ multiplex PCR, the repertoire was profiled, and TCRdb retains in-frame clones only, with some absent. The table lists some 460,000 clones, about 89% of them singletons. After removal of 8 bases from V and 8 bases from J, the junction contained 17 bases not matched to a gene. The CDR3 extends over 15 amino acids. From germline, CDR1 is LNHNV and CDR2 YYDKDF (reference sequence). The V call is TRBV15, the J call TRBJ1-2; 7 nucleotides agree with TRBD1. Sequences were obtained from peripheral blood. This sequence originates from a woman in her thirties with acute or convalescent COVID-19. DNA of the CDR3: TGTGCCACCGAACATGGAAGGGGGCCTTCCGGAGGCTACACCTTC. Encoded protein: CATEHGRGPSGGYTF. The whole variable domain, filled in from reference TRBV15 and TRBJ1-2, reads DAMVIQNPRYQVTQFGKPVTLSCSQTLNHNVMYWYQQKSSQAPKLLFHYYDKDFNNEADTPDNFQSRRPNTSFCFLDIRSPGLGDTAMYLCATEHGRGPSGGYTFGSGTRLTVV.